This entry is about one T cell receptor beta chain. This sample was taken from a study of blood T cell repertoires in COVID-19. Data came from immunoSEQ multiplex PCR; TCRdb stores just in-frame clones and leaves some out. The sample includes around 65,000 clones, 65% to 90% of them seen just once. This receptor was identified in a man older than 75 with active COVID-19. Sequencing was carried out using peripheral blood.

CDR3 region: CASSFGREETQYF. The CDR3 DNA sequence: TGTGCCAGCAGCTTCGGCAGGGAAGAGACCCAGTACTTC. The rearrangement joins TRBV7-3 to TRBJ2-5; tentative D call: TRBD1 (5 bases). CDR1 and CDR2 from the germline V gene are SGHTA and FQGTGA. V gave up 3 bases and J gave up 3 bases, with 8 bases separating them. This CDR3 has 13 residues.